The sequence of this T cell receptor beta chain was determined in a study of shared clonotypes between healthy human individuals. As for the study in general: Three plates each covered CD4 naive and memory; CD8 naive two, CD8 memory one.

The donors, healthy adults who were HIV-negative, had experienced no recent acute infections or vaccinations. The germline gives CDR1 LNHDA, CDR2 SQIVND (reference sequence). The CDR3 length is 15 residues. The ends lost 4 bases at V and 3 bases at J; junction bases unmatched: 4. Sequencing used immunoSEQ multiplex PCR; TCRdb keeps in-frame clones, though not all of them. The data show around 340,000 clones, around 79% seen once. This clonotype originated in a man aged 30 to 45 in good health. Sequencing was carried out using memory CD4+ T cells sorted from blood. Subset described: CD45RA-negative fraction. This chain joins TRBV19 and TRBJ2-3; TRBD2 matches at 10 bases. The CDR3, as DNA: TGTGCCAGTAGTACCGGTAGCGGGAGGACAGATACGCAGTATTTT. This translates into CASSTGSGRTDTQYF.